This TCR beta chain was documented in a study of T-cell memory formation after mild COVID-19 (dated by TCRdb to about 2021). Regarding the research as a whole: TCR sequence clusters from the two donors were found to be largely donor specific. Two young, previously healthy adult volunteers, one female and one male, were included in the cohort. T-cell clones expanding and contracting after mild COVID-19 in a couple of donors were tracked by longitudinal TCRalpha and TCRbeta repertoire sequencing. Study-wide findings and limitations: Whether the second-wave clones peaking on day 37 were SARS-CoV-2 specific was not confirmed. The study included only a couple of mild cases, and larger cohorts that include severe cases with pre-infection samples were judged to be necessary. Contracting CD4+ clones appeared mostly in the CM and EM memory subsets, whereas CD8+ clones were enriched in EMRA. Some responding clones were detected in pre-infection memory, suggesting pre-existing cross-reactive memory T cells joined the SARS-CoV-2 response. Clones contracting from day 15 to 85 had balanced CD4/CD8 phenotypes, while a second wave expanding from day 15 to 37 was biased towards CD4+.

The V end loses 5 bases and the J end loses 5 bases, and a stretch of 7 bases separates them. The CDR1 and CDR2 encoded by the germline V gene are SNHLY and FYNNEI. From the cysteine through the phenylalanine, the CDR3 covers 11 amino acids. CDR3 DNA is the only sequence kept; it has 33 bases, read in frame from the first base. Sequencer: Illumina NovaSeq 6000. TCRalpha and TCRbeta cDNA libraries were built by 5'RACE with constant-segment primers, adding sample barcodes and unique molecular identifiers. RNA was extracted from every sample with Trizol reagent. Amplification of the libraries took two PCR steps, and the second step added a second sample barcode plus Illumina TruSeq adapters. Sequencing of libraries was performed on an Illumina NovaSeq with 2 x 150 bp paired-end reads. The authors' pipeline ran thus. The reads were demultiplexed and collapsed into UMI-guided consensus sequences using migec v1.2.7. With mixcr v2.1.11, UMI consensuses were aligned to TRA and TRB V and J templates and assembled into clonotypes. Expanded or contracted clonotypes were those called significant by both edgeR and NoisET, with noise models trained on biological replicates. For edgeR calls, the thresholds were a false discovery rate-adjusted p below 0.01 and a log2 fold-change of 1. As an exploratory analysis of dynamics, max-normalized trajectories of the 1000 most abundant clonotypes were examined with PCA combined with hierarchical clustering. Separately sequenced CD4+ and CD8+ repertoires were used to assign a CD4 or CD8 phenotype to each responding clone. TCRdb handled the public reads itself, with Q25 trimming in fastp and clone calling in MiXCR, and kept productive beta chains. Records with the same CDR3 protein are collapsed into one entry carrying the most frequent genes and DNA. The V and J calls shown here were made by TCRdb, not taken from the authors' results. This sample comprises approximately 40,000 distinct CDR3 sequences, 10% to 12% of them detected only once. The top ten clones comprise just under 30% of the sample.

PBMCs were isolated by Ficoll-Paque density gradient centrifugation. For this clonotype: This clone's antigen is unknown. No much larger clone exists at a distance of one base, and base qualities are not known.

The specimen was PBMCs or a T cell subset sorted from them (not recorded which). The chain couples TRBV2 to TRBJ2-7; no D segment can be confidently identified. The clonotype comes from a young man who had mild COVID-19 (a few samples of this study predate the infection). The sample titles of this study are shuffled in the database, so cell type and time point are left out; the donor was told from shared clones. CDR3 region: CASSYVDEQYF. The nucleotides read TGTGCCAGCAGTTATGTGGACGAGCAGTACTTC.